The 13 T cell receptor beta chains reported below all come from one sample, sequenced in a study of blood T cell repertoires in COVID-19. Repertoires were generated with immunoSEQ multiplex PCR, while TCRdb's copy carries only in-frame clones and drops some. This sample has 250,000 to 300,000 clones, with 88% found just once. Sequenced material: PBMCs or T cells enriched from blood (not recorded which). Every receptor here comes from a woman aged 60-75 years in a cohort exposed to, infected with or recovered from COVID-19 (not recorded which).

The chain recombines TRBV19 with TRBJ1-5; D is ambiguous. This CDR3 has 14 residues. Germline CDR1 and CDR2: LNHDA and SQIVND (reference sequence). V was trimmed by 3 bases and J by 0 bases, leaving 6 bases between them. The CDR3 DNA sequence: TGTGCCAGTAGTATGCGGGATAGCAATCAGCCCCAGCATTTT. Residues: CASSMRDSNQPQHF.

CDR3 in amino acids: CASSYSNLTVPYEQYF. In DNA form, the CDR3 reads TGTGCCAGCAGTTACTCGAACTTGACAGTCCCCTACGAGCAGTACTTC. The V and J genes are TRBV6-2 or TRBV6-3 and TRBJ2-7; the D gene is possibly TRBD1 (5 bases). This CDR3 has 16 amino acids. From germline, CDR1 is MNHEY and CDR2 SVGEGT. Trimming took off 0 bases at V and 2 bases at J, with 14 bases between the two ends.

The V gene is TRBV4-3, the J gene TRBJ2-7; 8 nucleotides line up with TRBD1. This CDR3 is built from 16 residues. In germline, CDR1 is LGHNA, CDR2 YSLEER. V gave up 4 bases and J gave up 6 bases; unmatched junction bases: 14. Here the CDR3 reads CASSLAPRTGYVEQYF. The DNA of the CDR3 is TGCGCCAGCAGCCTGGCGCCAAGGACAGGGTATGTCGAGCAGTACTTC.

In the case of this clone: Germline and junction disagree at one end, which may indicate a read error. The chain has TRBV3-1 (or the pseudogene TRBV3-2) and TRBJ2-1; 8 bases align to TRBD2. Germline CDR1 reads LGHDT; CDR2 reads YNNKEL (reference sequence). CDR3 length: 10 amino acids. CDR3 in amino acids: CASTQRERVF. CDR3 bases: TGTGCCAGCACCCAGCGGGAGAGGGTCTTC.

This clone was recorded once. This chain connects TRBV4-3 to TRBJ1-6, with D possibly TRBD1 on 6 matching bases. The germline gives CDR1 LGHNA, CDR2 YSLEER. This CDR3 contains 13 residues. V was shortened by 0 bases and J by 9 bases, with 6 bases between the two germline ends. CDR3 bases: TGCGCCAGCAGCCAAGAAGGGGGTTCACCCCTCCACTTT. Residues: CASSQEGGSPLHF.

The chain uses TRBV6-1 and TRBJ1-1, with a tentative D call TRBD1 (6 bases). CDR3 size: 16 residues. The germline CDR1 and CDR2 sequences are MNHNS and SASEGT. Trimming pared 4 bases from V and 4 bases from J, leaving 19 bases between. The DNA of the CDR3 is TGTGCCAGCAGTGTAAGGACCCCTAGGGGGTCCACTGAAGCTTTCTTT. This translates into CASSVRTPRGSTEAFF.

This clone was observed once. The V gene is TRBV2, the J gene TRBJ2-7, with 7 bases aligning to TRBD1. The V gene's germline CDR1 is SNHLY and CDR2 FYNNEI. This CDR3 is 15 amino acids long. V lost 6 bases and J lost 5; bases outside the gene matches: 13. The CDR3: CASRNRNLDRDEQYF. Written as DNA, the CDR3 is TGTGCCAGCAGGAACCGAAACCTTGACAGGGACGAGCAGTACTTC. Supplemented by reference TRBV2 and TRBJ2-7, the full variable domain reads EPEVTQTPSHQVTQMGQEVILRCVPISNHLYFYWYRQILGQKVEFLVSFYNNEISEKSEIFDDQFSVERPDGSNFTLKIRSTKLEDSAMYFCASRNRNLDRDEQYFGPGTRLTVT.

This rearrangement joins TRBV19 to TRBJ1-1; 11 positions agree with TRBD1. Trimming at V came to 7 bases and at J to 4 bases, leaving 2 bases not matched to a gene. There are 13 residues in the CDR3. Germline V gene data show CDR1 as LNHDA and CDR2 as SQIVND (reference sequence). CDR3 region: CASNGQGATEAFF. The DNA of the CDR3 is TGTGCCAGTAATGGACAGGGGGCCACTGAAGCTTTCTTT.

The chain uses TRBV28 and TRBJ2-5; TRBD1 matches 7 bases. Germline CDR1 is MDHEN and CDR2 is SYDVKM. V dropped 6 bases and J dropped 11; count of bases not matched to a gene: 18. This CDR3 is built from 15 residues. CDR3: CASSTPGTAPFKQYF. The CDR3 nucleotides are TGTGCCAGCAGCACTCCCGGGACAGCACCCTTCAAGCAGTACTTC.

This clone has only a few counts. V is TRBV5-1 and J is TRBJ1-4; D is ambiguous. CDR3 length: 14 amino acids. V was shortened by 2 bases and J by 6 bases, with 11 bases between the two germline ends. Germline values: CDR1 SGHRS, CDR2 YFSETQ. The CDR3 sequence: CASSFQEPDEKLFF. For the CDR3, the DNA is TGCGCCAGCAGCTTCCAGGAACCAGATGAAAAACTGTTTTTT.

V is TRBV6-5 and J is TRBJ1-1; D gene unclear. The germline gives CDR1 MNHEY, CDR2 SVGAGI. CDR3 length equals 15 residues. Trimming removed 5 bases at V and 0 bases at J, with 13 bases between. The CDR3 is CASSTVTRMNTEAFF. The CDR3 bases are TGTGCCAGCAGTACGGTGACAAGAATGAACACTGAAGCTTTCTTT.

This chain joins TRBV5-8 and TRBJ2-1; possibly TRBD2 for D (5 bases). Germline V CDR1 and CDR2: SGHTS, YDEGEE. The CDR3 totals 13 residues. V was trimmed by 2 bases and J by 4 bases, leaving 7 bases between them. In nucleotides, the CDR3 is TGTGCCAGCAGCTTCGGACTTTACAATGAGCAGTTCTTC. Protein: CASSFGLYNEQFF.

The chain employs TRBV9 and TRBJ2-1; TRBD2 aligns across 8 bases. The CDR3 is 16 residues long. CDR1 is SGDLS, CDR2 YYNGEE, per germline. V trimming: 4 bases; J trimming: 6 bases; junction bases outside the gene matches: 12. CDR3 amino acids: CASSPRLAGGLNEQFF. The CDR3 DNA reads TGTGCCAGCAGCCCGCGGTTGGCGGGAGGTCTCAATGAGCAGTTCTTC.